This T cell receptor beta chain stems from a study of CD8 T cells in ankylosing spondylitis. The TCR beta libraries were generated through quantitative 5'-RACE incorporating molecular barcodes. TCRdb re-analysed the 5' RACE reads in MiXCR, keeping a single row per CDR3 protein. The data contain roughly 440,000 distinct CDR3 sequences, roughly 18% of them singletons. Study findings and constraints: Reactive arthritis synovial fluid and blood previously showed some of these motif variants. Made up of fewer than 10 highly homologous variants, a TCR beta motif appeared characteristic of ankylosing spondylitis blood. Disease-linked clones bore a CD8+ phenotype and were relatively rare in peripheral blood. In ankylosing spondylitis patients, matched synovial fluid reportedly showed significant enrichment of disease-linked clones.

In regard to this clonotype: The antigen is unknown.

This clonotype originated in a male donor with ankylosing spondylitis. Source material: blood, either unsorted or a sorted T cell fraction (not recorded which).

The CDR3: CASSPGTTAGQYF. The CDR3 DNA sequence: TGTGCCAGCAGTCCCGGGACAACTGCAGGGCAGTACTTC. The V and J genes are TRBV2 and TRBJ2-7, with a possible D match to TRBD1 (6 bases). The CDR3 sequence is 13 residues long. Deletions cut 5 bases from V and 9 bases from J, with 17 bases between. CDR1 SNHLY and CDR2 FYNNEI come from the germline V gene. Supplemented by reference TRBV2 and TRBJ2-7, the full variable domain reads EPEVTQTPSHQVTQMGQEVILRCVPISNHLYFYWYRQILGQKVEFLVSFYNNEISEKSEIFDDQFSVERPDGSNFTLKIRSTKLEDSAMYFCASSPGTTAGQYFGPGTRLTVT.